Listed below are T cell receptor beta chains from one sample, sequenced in a study of post-analysis software for immune sequencing data. TCRdb independently ran MiXCR on the PCR reads; one entry per CDR3 protein. The sample includes about 540,000 distinct CDR3 sequences, 34% of them seen just once. The specimen was blood. The origin of the receptors is a girl younger than 18 with multiple sclerosis. The CDR3 runs from the conserved cysteine through the conserved F or W. A D gene is named only where the DNA matches it firmly. A row's size may be missing; if present it is once, few, many or a size class.

TRBV3-1	-	TRBJ1-5	few	TGTGCCAGCAGCCAGGAGATTAATCAGCCCCAGCATTTT	CASSQEINQPQHF
TRBV10-1	-	TRBJ2-4	-	TGCGCCAGCAGTGAAATAACCGGGGCCGCAAAAAACATTCAGTACTTC	CASSEITGAAKNIQYF
TRBV7-8	-	TRBJ1-1	-	TGTGCCAGCAGCTTAAGACAGATGAACACTGAAGCTTTCTTT	CASSLRQMNTEAFF
TRBV20-1	TRBD1	TRBJ1-2	-	TGCAGTGCTAGAGGCGGACAGGGTAACTATGGCTACACCTTC	CSARGGQGNYGYTF
TRBV12-3/TRBV12-4	-	TRBJ1-5	-	TGTGCCAGCAGGGGGCTGGCAAATCAGCCCCAGCATTTT	CASRGLANQPQHF
TRBV29-1	-	TRBJ1-2	few	TGCAGCGTGGCCCCCGATAACTATGGCTACACCTTC	CSVAPDNYGYTF
TRBV7-2	-	TRBJ1-6	-	TGTGCCAGCAGCTCAGACGGCTATTTCTATTCACCCCTCCACTTT	CASSSDGYFYSPLHF
TRBV27	-	TRBJ1-2	-	TGTGCCAGCAGTTCGGGACATGGGGCGGGCACCTTC	CASSSGHGAGTF
TRBV28	-	TRBJ1-1	few	TGTGCCAGCAGTCACCGCCGGGCGCGGAACACTGAAGCTTTCTTT	CASSHRRARNTEAFF
TRBV5-1	-	TRBJ2-1	-	TGCGCCAGCAGTTGGGACCTTTACAATGAGCAGTTCTTC	CASSWDLYNEQFF